This T cell receptor (beta chain) was profiled in a study of T cell repertoires in cytomegalovirus infection. Across the study: CMV infection and matching HLA type were both indicated by public TCR beta signatures.

The V gene's germline CDR1 is LNHDA and CDR2 SQIVND (reference sequence). The CDR3 loop spans 15 amino acids. Trimming took off 3 bases at V and 9 bases at J, with 18 bases between the two ends. A remark on this clonotype: Antigen unknown.

General observations from the study: Clonotype analysis showed dominance of the ex vivo response by HLA-C-restricted CMV-specific TCR beta clonotypes.

TCRdb reprocessed the reads via MiXCR and lists one record per CDR3 protein. This table has around 740,000 distinct CDR3 sequences, 35% to 45% appearing once. This TCR came from a human donor in good health (CMV status not recorded). Some clones in this sample may be carry-over from other donors' samples. The chain recombines TRBV19 with TRBJ2-1; TRBD1 is a possible D gene (5 bases). Sequencing was done on a sample of PBMCs. CDR3 residues: CASSIEAGRWGEQFF. The CDR3 DNA reads TGTGCCAGTAGTATCGAGGCAGGGCGCTGGGGTGAGCAGTTCTTC.